A selection of T cell receptor beta chains follows, all from one sample in a study of regulatory T cells in long-lasting Graves disease. TCRdb itself ran the multiplex PCR reads through MiXCR, one entry per CDR3 protein. The table lists hundreds of thousands of distinct CDR3 sequences, roughly 16% of them singletons, with approximately 20% in the top ten. These data were also filed under a second study, of T cells in Graves' hyperthyroidism and ophthalmopathy.

The sequenced sample was peripheral blood mononuclear cells (PBMCs), obtained at new diagnosis, from a patient treated with antithyroid drugs. Every receptor here comes from a woman in her twenties or thirties with Graves disease. Each CDR3 is given with its conserved first and last residue. The order of the fields is V gene, CDR3 length, J gene, CDR3 protein.

TRBV7-9,15,TRBJ2-3,CASSQAGGGKDTQYF
TRBV7-2,14,TRBJ2-3,CASSPGHYTDTQYF
TRBV25-1,14,TRBJ2-1,CASGLRDKYNEQFF
TRBV18,15,TRBJ2-3,CASSPGATSTDTQYF
TRBV2,13,TRBJ2-2,CASSWGSTGELFF
TRBV5-6,15,NA,CASNRLAGVSYEQYF
TRBV7-2,15,TRBJ1-2,CASSGTGGRKYGYTF
TRBV7-9,17,TRBJ2-5,CASSLFPPGVYQETQYF
TRBV5-1,15,TRBJ2-7,CASSAVAPAPYEQYF
TRBV7-9,12,TRBJ1-5,CASSRGSQPQHF
TRBV11-2,15,TRBJ2-3,CASSPSGTYTDTQYF
TRBV20-1,13,TRBJ1-3,CSALPGSGNTIYF
TRBV5-1,17,TRBJ2-1,CASSLVLQLRGFNEQFF
TRBV28,14,TRBJ2-3,CASSFHLGTDTQYF
TRBV24-1,16,TRBJ2-1,CATSDPEASGYNEQFF
TRBV7-9,13,TRBJ2-7,CASSLAGADEQYF
TRBV5-1,18,TRBJ2-1,CASSLEGGYLNSHNEQFF
TRBV2,14,TRBJ2-5,CASRRQEFQETQYF
TRBV30,14,TRBJ1-3,CAWSTGLAGNTIYF
TRBV19,11,TRBJ2-1,CASSIGDREFF
TRBV5-1,16,TRBJ1-3,CASSLDRAVSGNTIYF
TRBV19,14,TRBJ1-2,CASSILEGNYGYTF
TRBV3-1,14,TRBJ2-7,CASALGGTSYEQYF
TRBV19,13,TRBJ1-1,CASSTGKSTEAFF
TRBV28,12,TRBJ1-2,CASTQEADGYTF
TRBV20-1,18,TRBJ2-1,CSAGGLAGSRGQNNEQFF
TRBV30,13,TRBJ1-1,CAWSVTQNTEAFF